This TCR beta chain was documented in a study of T cells in localized non-small cell lung cancer. Sequencing used immunoSEQ multiplex PCR; TCRdb keeps in-frame clones, though not all of them. The sample lists roughly 21,000 clones, less than 85% occurring once. The CDR3 has 14 amino acids. Trimming removed 4 bases at V and 7 bases at J, with 15 bases between. CDR1 SGHRS and CDR2 YFSETQ come from the germline V gene. Source: peripheral blood, taken before any cancer treatment. The receptor was derived from a man aged 35 to 69 with stage I lung adenocarcinoma. The chain recombines TRBV5-1 with TRBJ2-1, with D perhaps matching TRBD1 (6 bases). CDR3 sequence (DNA): TGCGCCAGCAGCATGGGGGCTTCAATTAATGAGCAGTTCTTC. Protein product: CASSMGASINEQFF.